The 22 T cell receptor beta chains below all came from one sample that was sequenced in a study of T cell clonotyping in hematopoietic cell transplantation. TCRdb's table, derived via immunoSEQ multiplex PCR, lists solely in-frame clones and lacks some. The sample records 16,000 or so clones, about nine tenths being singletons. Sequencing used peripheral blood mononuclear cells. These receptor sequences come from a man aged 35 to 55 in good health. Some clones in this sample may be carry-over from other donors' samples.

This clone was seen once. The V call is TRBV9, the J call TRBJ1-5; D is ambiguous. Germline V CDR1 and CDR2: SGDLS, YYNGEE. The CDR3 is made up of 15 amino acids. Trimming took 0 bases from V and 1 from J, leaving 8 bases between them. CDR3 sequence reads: CASSVEGNSNQPQHF. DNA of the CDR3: TGTGCCAGCAGCGTAGAGGGTAACAGCAATCAGCCCCAGCATTTT. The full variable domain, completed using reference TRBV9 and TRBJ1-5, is DSGVTQTPKHLITATGQRVTLRCSPRSGDLSVYWYQQSLDQGLQFLIQYYNGEERAKGNILERFSAQQFPDLHSELNLSSLELGDSALYFCASSVEGNSNQPQHFGDGTRLSIL.

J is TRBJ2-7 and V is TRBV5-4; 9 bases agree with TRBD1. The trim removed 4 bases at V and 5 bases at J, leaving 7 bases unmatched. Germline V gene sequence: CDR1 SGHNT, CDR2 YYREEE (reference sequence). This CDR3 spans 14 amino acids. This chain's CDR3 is CASSPGTGINEQYF. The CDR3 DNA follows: TGTGCCAGCAGCCCCGGGACAGGGATCAACGAGCAGTACTTC. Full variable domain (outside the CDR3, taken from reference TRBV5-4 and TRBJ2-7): ETGVTQSPTHLIKTRGQQVTLRCSSQSGHNTVSWYQQALGQGPQFIFQYYREEENGRGNFPPRFSGLQFPNYSSELNVNALELDDSALYLCASSPGTGINEQYFGPGTRLTVT.

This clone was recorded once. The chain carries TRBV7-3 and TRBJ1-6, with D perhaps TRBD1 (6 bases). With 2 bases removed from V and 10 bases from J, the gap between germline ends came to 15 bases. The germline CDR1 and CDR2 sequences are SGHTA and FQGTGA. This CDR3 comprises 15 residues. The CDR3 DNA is TGTGCCAGCAGCTTATATCAACAGGGAGGATCACCCCTCCACTTT. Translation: CASSLYQQGGSPLHF.

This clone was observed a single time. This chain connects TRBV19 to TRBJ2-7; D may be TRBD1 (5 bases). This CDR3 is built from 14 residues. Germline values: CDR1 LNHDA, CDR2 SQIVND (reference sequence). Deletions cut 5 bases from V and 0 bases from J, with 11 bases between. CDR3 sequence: CASSWGGSSYEQYF. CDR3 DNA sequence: TGTGCCAGTAGTTGGGGCGGTAGCTCCTACGAGCAGTACTTC.

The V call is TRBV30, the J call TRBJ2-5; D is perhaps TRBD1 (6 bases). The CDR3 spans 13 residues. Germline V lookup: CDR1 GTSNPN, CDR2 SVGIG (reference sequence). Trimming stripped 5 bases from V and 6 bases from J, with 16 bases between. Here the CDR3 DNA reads TGTGCCTGGGGAAGGACAGTTTTACAGACCCAGTACTTC. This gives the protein CAWGRTVLQTQYF. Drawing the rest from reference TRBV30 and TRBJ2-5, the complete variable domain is SQTIHQWPATLVQPVGSPLSLECTVEGTSNPNLYWYRQAAGRGLQLLFYSVGIGQISSEVPQNLSASRPQDRQFILSSKKLLLSDSGFYLCAWGRTVLQTQYFGPGTRLLVL.

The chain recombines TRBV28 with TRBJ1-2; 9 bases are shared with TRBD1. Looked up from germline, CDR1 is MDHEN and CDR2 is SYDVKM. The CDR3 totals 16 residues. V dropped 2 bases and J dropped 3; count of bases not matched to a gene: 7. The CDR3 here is CASSLLTGGAYYGYTF. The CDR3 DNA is TGTGCCAGCAGTTTACTCACAGGGGGCGCGTACTATGGCTACACCTTC.

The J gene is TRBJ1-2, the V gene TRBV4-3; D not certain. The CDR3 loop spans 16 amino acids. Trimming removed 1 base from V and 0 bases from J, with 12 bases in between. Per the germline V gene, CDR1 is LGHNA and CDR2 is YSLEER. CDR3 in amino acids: CASSQGVTAPNYGYTF. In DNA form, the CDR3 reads TGCGCCAGCAGCCAAGGTGTGACCGCTCCTAACTATGGCTACACCTTC.

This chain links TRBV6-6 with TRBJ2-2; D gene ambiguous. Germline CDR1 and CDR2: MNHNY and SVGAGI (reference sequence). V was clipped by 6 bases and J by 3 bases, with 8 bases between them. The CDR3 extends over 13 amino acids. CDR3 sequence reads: CASRPSDTGELFF. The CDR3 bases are TGTGCCAGCAGACCCTCGGACACCGGGGAGCTGTTTTTT.

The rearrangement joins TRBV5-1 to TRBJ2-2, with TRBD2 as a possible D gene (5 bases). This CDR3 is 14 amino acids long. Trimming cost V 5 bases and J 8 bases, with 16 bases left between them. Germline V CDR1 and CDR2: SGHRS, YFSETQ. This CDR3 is CASSAGLPGGELFF. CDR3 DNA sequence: TGCGCCAGCAGTGCCGGCCTTCCGGGGGGGGAGCTGTTTTTT.

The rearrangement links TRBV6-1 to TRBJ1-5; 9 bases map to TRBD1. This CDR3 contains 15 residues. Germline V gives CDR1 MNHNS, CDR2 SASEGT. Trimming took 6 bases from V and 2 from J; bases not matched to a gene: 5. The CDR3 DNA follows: TGTGCCAGCAGGGACAGGGGTTCGGGCAATCAGCCCCAGCATTTT. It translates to CASRDRGSGNQPQHF.

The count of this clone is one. CDR3 in amino acids: CASSMDYKNYGYTF. The CDR3 coding sequence is TGTGCCAGTAGTATGGATTACAAAAACTATGGCTACACCTTC. The chain carries TRBV19 and TRBJ1-2; D gene unclear. V lost 3 bases and J lost 2, with 10 bases in between. The CDR3 consists of 14 residues. From germline, CDR1 is LNHDA and CDR2 SQIVND (reference sequence).

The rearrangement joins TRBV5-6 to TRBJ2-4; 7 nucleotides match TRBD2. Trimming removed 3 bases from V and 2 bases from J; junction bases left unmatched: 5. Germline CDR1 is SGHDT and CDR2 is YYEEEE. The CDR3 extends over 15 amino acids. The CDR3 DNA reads TGTGCCAGCAGCTCCGACGGGGGGACCAAAAACATTCAGTACTTC. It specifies CASSSDGGTKNIQYF.

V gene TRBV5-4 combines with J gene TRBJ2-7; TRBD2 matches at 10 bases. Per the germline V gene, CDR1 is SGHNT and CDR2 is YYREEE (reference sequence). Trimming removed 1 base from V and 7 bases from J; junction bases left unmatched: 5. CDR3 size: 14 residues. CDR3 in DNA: TGTGCCAGCAGCTTGACTAGCGGGAAGGGTGAGCAGTACTTC. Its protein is CASSLTSGKGEQYF.

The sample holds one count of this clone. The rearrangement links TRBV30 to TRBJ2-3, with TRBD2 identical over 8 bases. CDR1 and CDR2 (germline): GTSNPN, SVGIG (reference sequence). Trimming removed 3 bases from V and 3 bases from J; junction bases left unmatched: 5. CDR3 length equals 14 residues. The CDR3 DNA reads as TGTGCCTGGAGAGCGGGAGTGGGGACAGATACGCAGTATTTT. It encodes CAWRAGVGTDTQYF.

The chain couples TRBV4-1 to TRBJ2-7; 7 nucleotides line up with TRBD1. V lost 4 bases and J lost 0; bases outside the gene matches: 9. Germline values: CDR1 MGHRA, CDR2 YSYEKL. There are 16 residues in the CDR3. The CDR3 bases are TGCGCCAGCAGCCCAGAGACAGGGTTGAGCTCCTACGAGCAGTACTTC. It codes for CASSPETGLSSYEQYF.

The CDR3 protein is CASSFGQGGYEQYF. CDR3 DNA: TGTGCCAGCAGTTTCGGCCAGGGGGGCTACGAGCAGTACTTC. The chain couples TRBV28 to TRBJ2-7, with D possibly being TRBD1 (7 bases). V lost 3 bases and J 3 bases, leaving 12 bases between the germline ends. Germline-derived CDR1 and CDR2 are MDHEN and SYDVKM. CDR3 length equals 14 residues.

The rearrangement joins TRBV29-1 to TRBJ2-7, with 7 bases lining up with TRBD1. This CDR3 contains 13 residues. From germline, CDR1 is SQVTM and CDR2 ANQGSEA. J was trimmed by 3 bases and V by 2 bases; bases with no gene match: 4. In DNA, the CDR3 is TGCAGCGTTGAACAGGGGGTGGACTACGAGCAGTACTTC. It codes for CSVEQGVDYEQYF.

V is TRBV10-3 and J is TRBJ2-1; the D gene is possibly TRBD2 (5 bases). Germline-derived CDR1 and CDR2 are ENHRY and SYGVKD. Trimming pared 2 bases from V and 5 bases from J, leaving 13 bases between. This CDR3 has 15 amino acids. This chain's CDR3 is CAISEGPGRDNEQFF. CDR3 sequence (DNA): TGTGCCATCAGTGAGGGACCCGGGCGGGACAATGAGCAGTTCTTC.

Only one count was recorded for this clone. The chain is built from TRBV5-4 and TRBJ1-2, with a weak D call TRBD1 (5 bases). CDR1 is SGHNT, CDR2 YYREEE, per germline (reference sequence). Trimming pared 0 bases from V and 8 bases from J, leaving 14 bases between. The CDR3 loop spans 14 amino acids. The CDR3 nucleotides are TGTGCCAGCAGCTTGGCCGGGACCGACCGGGGCTACACCTTC. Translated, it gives CASSLAGTDRGYTF.

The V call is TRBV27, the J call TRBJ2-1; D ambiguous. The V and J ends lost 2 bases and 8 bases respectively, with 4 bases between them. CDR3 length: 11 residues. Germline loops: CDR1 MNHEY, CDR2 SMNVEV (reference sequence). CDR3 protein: CASSLGDEQFF. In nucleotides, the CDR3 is TGTGCCAGCAGTTTAGGAGATGAGCAGTTCTTC.

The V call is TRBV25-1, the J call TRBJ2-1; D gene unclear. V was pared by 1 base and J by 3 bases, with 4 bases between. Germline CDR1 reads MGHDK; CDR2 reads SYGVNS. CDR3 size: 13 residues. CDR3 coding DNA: TGTGCCAGCAGTGAATGGGGCTACAATGAGCAGTTCTTC. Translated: CASSEWGYNEQFF.

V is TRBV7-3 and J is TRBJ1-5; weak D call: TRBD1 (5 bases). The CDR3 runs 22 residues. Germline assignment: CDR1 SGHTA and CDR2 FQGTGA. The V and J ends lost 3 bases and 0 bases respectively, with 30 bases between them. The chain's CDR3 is CASSLRPGGADKGNHSNQPQHF. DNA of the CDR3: TGTGCCAGCAGCTTGAGACCAGGAGGAGCAGATAAGGGGAATCATAGCAATCAGCCCCAGCATTTT.